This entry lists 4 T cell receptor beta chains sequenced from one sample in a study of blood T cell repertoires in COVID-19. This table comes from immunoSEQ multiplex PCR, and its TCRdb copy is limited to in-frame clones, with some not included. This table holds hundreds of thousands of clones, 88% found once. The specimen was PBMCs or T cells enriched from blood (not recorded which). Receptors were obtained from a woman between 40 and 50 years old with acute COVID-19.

CDR3 bases: TGTGCCTGGAGTAGACCGAGGACAGGGGGCTTGTACACTGAAGCTTTCTTT. Amino acids: CAWSRPRTGGLYTEAFF. The V and J genes are TRBV30 and TRBJ1-1; 11 bases map to TRBD1. V dropped 2 bases and J dropped 3; count of bases not matched to a gene: 11. The CDR3 has 17 amino acids. Germline CDR1 and CDR2: GTSNPN and SVGIG (reference sequence).

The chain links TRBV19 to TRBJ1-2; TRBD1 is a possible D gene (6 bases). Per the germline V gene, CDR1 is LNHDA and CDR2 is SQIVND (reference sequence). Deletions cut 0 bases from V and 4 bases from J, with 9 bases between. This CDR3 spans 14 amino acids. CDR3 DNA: TGTGCCAGTAGTATAGAAGGGGGACGCTATGGCTACACCTTC. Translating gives CASSIEGGRYGYTF.

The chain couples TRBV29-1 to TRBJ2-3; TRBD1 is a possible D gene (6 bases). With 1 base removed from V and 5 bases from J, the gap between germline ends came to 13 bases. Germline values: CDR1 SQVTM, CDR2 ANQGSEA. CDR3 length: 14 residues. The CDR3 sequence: CSVEAPGVGDTQYF. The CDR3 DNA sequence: TGCAGCGTTGAAGCTCCAGGGGTGGGAGATACGCAGTATTTT.

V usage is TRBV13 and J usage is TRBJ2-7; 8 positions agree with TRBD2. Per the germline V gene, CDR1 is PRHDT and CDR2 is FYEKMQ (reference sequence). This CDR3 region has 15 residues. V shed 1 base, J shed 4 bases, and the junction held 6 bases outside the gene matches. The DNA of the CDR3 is TGTGCCAGCAGCTTAGCTCAAGCGGGGGTGTACGAGCAGTACTTC. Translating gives CASSLAQAGVYEQYF.